This T cell receptor (beta chain) was obtained from a study of blood T cell repertoires in COVID-19. Whole-study context: There were acute and convalescent COVID-19 samples, and they came from the United States, Italy and Spain. Sources were T cells, B-cell-depleted T cells, or PBMCs; the material itself was cDNA or gDNA.

The CDR3 has 14 amino acids. The ends lost 7 bases at V and 6 bases at J; junction bases unmatched: 8. CDR1 is LNHDA, CDR2 SQIVND, per germline (reference sequence). Per the original methods: Reference gene primer amplification yielded estimated nucleated cell counts. Profiling relied on immunoSEQ multiplex PCR, and the TCRdb table lists in-frame clones only, not all of them. V and J calls and clone size follow that table, whereas D and trimming were derived from the DNA. In the table there are about 37,000 clones, less than 85% of which are singletons. This clonotype was obtained from a woman in her seventies with acute or convalescent COVID-19. This chain connects TRBV19 to TRBJ2-7, with 11 bases identical to TRBD2. Input material: peripheral blood. The CDR3 spells CASTALAGVSEQYF. The CDR3 coding sequence is TGTGCCAGTACCGCACTAGCGGGAGTCTCCGAGCAGTACTTC.